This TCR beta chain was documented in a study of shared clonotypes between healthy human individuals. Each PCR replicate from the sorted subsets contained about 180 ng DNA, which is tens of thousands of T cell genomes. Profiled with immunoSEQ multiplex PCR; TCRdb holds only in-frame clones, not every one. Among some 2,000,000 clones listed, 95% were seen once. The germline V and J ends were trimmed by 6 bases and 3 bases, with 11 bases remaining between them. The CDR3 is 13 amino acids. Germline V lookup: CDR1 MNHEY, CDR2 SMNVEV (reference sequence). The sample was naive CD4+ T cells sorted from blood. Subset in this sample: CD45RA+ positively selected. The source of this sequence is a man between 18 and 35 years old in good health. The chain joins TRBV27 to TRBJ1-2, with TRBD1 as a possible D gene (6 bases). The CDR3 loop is CASSPRGDYGYTF. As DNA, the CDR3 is TGTGCCAGCAGCCCCAGGGGCGACTATGGCTACACCTTC.